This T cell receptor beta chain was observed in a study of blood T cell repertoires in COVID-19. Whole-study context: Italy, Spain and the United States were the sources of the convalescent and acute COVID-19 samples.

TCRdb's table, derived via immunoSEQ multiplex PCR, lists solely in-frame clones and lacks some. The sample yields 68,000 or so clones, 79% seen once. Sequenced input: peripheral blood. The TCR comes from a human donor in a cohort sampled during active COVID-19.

The CDR3 region is CASSGTGDTGELFF. CDR3 in DNA: TGTGCCAGCAGTGGGACAGGGGACACCGGGGAGCTGTTTTTT. This chain uses TRBV9 with TRBJ2-2, with TRBD1 matching over 10 bases. J lost 3 bases, V lost 5 bases, and 1 base had no gene match. The CDR3 totals 14 residues. From germline, CDR1 is SGDLS and CDR2 YYNGEE.